A selection of T cell receptor beta chains follows, all from one sample in a study of molecular identifiers for immune sequencing clone quantification. Using its own MiXCR run on the PCR reads, TCRdb lists one record per CDR3 protein. The sample has some 96,000 distinct CDR3 sequences; approximately 24% are singletons. The sample taken for sequencing was naive CD8+ T cells from blood, with Jurkat cell RNA spiked in. These receptors were collected from a human donor in good health. Some libraries in this study had Jurkat cell RNA spiked in. The CDR3 runs from the conserved cysteine through the conserved F or W.

TRBV29-1	CSVVLAGEIREQFF
TRBV19	CASQAWQGVIQPQHF
TRBV6-1	CASSEAWPASGTDTQYF
TRBV12-3/TRBV12-4	CASSLEDGRLYNEQFF
TRBV2	CASSLSGGSQPQHF
TRBV4-3	CASSQHIAGADTGELFF
TRBV20-1	CSARDQGTSTDTQYF
TRBV12-3/TRBV12-4	CASSFLNGTYNEQFF
TRBV2	CASREGSYNEQFF
TRBV6-5	CASSYGQGNTGELFF
TRBV4-1	CASCRGLAGNNERFF
TRBV6-6	CASSNWNTEAFF
TRBV27	CASSPMTEQETQYF
TRBV27	CASSLLKGTEQYF
TRBV6-1	CASSEIDGSNQPQHF
TRBV27	CASRLRGGETQYF
TRBV6-1	CASSVGQGLALYEQYF
TRBV7-9	CASGPGLAGVGEQYF
TRBV12-3/TRBV12-4	CASRDDRVGEQFF
TRBV29-1	CSVPGLPTDTQYF
TRBV12-3/TRBV12-4	CASDSSNTGELFF
TRBV12-3/TRBV12-4	CASSLDSPSPSTDTQYF
TRBV4-1	CASSQDRAGNQPRHF
TRBV13	CASSLSDEGQTQETQYF
TRBV5-6	CASSLTGRNTEAFF
TRBV30	CAWSQYGRSPLHF
TRBV27	CASSPGLAGAGTDTQYF
TRBV12-5	CASGWSSGVYNEQFF
TRBV5-4	CASSPSGTSTDTQYF
TRBV25-1	CASSETGEETQYF
TRBV9	CASSVGGRVGNEQFF
TRBV5-1	CASSFRGSSTDTQYF
TRBV19	CASSISTGGWGTEAFF
TRBV9	CASSVGTSGDIGELFF